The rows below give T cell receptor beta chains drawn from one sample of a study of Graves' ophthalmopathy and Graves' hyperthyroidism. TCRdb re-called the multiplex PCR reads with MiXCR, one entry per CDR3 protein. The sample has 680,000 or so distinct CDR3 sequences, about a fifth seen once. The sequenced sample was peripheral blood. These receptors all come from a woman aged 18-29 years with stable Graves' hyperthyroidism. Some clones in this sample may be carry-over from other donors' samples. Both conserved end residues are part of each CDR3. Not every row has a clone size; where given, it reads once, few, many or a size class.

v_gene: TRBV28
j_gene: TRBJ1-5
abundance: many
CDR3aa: CASSLLSQPQHF

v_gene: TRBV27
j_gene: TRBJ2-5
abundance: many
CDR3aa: CASSPIGGQETQYF

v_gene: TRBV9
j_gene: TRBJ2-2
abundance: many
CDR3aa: CASSVGSGTGELFF

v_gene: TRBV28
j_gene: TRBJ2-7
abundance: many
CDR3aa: CASTRVSGYYEQYF

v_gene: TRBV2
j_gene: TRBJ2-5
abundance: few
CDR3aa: CASSGRRGGSETRYF

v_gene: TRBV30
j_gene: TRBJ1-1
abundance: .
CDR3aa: CAWSVEKGGPWAFF

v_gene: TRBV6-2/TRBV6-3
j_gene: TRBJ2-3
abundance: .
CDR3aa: CASRPLRGSGGTDTQYF

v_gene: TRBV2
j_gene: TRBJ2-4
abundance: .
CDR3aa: CASSEVIGGAANIQYF

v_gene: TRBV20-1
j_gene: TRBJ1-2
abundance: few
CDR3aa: CSARDRGLGTGNYGYTF

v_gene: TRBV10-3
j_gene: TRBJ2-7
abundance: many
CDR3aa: CAISGPEGEVAHEQYF

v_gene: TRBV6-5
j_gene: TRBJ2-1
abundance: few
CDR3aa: CASSSGVAGGFGQFF

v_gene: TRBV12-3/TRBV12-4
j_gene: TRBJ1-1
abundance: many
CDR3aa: CASSLDLPFTEAFF

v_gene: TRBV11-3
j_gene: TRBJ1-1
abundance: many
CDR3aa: CASSLDPMNTEAFF

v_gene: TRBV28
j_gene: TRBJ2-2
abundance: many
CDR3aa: CASSLGLAGGSHRGELFF

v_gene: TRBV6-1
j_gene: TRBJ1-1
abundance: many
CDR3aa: CASSAGSMNTEAFF

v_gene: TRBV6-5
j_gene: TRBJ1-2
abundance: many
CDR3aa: CASTSDRAGGYTF

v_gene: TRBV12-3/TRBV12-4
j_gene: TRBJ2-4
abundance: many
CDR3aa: CASSLGGQGADIQYF

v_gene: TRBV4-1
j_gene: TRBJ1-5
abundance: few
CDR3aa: CASSLSDRDSNQPQHF

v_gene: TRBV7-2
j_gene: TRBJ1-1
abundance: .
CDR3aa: CASSLDGGGRAFF

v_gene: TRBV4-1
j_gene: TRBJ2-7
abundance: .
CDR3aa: CASSQGEGFFGTGSYYEQYF

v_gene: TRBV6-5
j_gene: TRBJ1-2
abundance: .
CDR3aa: CASSYSRENYGYTF

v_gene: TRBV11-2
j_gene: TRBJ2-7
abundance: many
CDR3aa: CASSLVAGGTYEQYF

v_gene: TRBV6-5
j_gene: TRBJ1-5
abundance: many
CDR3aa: CASTGTEIWQPQHF

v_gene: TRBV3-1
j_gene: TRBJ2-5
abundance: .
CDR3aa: CASSQDEGRRQETQYF

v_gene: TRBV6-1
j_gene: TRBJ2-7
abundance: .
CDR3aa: CASTPNGGSEQYF

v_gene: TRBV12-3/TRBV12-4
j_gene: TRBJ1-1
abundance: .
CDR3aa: CASSLLPVMGTEAFF

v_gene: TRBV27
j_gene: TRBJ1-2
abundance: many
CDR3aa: CASSLKGQGGGYTF

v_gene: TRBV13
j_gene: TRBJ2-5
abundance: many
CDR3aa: CASSLNLAGEETQYF

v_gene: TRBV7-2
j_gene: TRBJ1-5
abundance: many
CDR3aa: CASSPLRGNQPQHF

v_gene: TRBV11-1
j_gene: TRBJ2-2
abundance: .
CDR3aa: CASSPSSGRNTGELFF

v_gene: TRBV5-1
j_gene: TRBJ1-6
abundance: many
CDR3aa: CASSLRDNSYNSPLHF

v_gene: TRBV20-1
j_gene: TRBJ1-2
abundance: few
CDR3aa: CSAVGDRGEDYGYTF

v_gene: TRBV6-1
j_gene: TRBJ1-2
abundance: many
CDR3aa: CASSPIRGTNYGYTF

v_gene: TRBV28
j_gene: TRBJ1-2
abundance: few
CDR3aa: CASSWARGAGGYTF

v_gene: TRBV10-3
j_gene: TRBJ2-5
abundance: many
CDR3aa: CAIRGVKGAQETQYF

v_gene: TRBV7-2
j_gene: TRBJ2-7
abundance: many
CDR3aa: CASSLDPPYEQYF

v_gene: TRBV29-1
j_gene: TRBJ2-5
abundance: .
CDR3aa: CSGMGGELKETQYF

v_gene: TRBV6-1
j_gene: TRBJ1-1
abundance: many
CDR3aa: CASSVDPNTEAFF

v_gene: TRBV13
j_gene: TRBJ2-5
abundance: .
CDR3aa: CASSLRALRDRAARGEQETQYF

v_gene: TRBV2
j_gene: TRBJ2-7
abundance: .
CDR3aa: CASSEGRRGLSYEQYF

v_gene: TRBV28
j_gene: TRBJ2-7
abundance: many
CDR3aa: CASIRAAFISYEQYF

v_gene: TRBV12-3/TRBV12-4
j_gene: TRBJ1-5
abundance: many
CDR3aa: CASSPRHSNQPQHF

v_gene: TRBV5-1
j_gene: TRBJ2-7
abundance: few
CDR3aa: CASSSGGDEQYF

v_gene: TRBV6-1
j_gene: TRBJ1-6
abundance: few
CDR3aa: CASKPSETHYNSPLHF

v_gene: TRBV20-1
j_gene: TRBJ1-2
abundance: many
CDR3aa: CSASDPGQGGYGYTF

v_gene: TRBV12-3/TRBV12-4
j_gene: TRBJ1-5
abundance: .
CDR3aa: CASSFEGPYSNQPQHF

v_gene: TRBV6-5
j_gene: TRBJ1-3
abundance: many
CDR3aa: CASSYTPLQGSGNTIYF

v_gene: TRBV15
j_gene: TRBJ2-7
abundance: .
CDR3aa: CATSRDLGREQYF

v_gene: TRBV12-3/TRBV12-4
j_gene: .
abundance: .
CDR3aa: CASSTGGYSYEQYF

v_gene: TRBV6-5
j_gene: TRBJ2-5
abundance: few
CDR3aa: CASSYYREGQETQYF

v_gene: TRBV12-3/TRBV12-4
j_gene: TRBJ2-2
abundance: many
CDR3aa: CASSLRNTGELFF

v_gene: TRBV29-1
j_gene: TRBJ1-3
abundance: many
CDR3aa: CSAAQGYSGNTIYF

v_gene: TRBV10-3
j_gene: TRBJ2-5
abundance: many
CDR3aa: CAIRQETQYF

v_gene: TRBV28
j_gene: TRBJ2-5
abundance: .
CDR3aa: CASSELFGGLHF

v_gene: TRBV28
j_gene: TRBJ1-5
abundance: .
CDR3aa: CASSLPGQTDQPQHF